The rows below give T cell receptor beta chains drawn from one sample of a study of T cell changes during pregnancy in multiple sclerosis. Sequenced by immunoSEQ multiplex PCR; TCRdb stores in-frame clones only, minus some. In the table there are fewer than 85,000 clones, 90% to 95% of which are singletons. The sequences come from peripheral blood, collected in the second trimester of pregnancy. The receptors originated from a female donor with multiple sclerosis, enrolled in a pregnancy study. CDR3s include the opening cysteine and the closing phenylalanine or tryptophan. The D gene is left open where the match is weak. Expanded clones are given a class, and other clones once, few, many or no size at all.

v_gene	abundance	j_gene	d_gene	len	CDR3nt	CDR3aa
TRBV6-5	once	TRBJ2-1	NA	16	TGTGCCAGCAGTTACTCGATACAGGGAGGGTACAATGAGCAGTTCTTC	CASSYSIQGGYNEQFF
TRBV5-4	NA	TRBJ1-1	NA	14	TGTGCCAGCACCTTTAATGGGGGAGGTACTGAAGCTTTCTTT	CASTFNGGGTEAFF
TRBV10-2	NA	TRBJ1-1	NA	13	TGCGCCAGCAGTGACCGCGGGGTCACTGAAGCTTTCTTT	CASSDRGVTEAFF
TRBV28	NA	TRBJ2-5	NA	14	TGTGCCAGCAAAGAGGAAGGAACGTCGGAGACCCAGTACTTC	CASKEEGTSETQYF
TRBV6-5	NA	TRBJ2-7	TRBD1	15	TGTGCCAGCAGTTCGGCCGGGACAGGGGGGGACGAGCAGTACTTC	CASSSAGTGGDEQYF
TRBV23-1	NA	TRBJ2-2	NA	15	TGCGCCAGCAGTCGCCTACTCAGGCAGAACGGGGAGCTGTTTTTT	CASSRLLRQNGELFF
TRBV5-1	NA	TRBJ2-5	TRBD1	15	TGCGCCAGCAGCCCCCGACAGGGGGCGGGGGAGACCCAGTACTTC	CASSPRQGAGETQYF
TRBV27	NA	TRBJ1-2	NA	14	TGTGCCAGCAGTTCCCGCGCGGCTAACTATGGCTACACCTTC	CASSSRAANYGYTF
TRBV5-1	NA	TRBJ2-1	TRBD1	13	TGCGCCAGCAGCATAGGGACAGCTAATGAGCAGTTCTTC	CASSIGTANEQFF
TRBV11-3	NA	TRBJ2-1	NA	16	TGTGCCAGCAGCTTGGCGGCTGCAGGGGTGGGCAATGAGCAGTTCTTC	CASSLAAAGVGNEQFF
TRBV7-9	NA	TRBJ2-1	NA	12	TGTGCCGGCCGAGCGGCTTTAGATGAGCAGTTCTTC	CAGRAALDEQFF
TRBV7-9	once	TRBJ1-1	NA	11	TGTGCCAGCGGAGGGGACGTCGAAGCTTTCTTT	CASGGDVEAFF
TRBV11-3	NA	TRBJ2-1	NA	13	TGTGCCAGCAGCCATAAATCGGGGAATGAGCAGTTCTTC	CASSHKSGNEQFF
TRBV19	NA	TRBJ1-5	NA	13	TGTGCCAGTAGTATCAACAGGGTTCAGCCCCAGCATTTT	CASSINRVQPQHF
TRBV5-1	once	TRBJ2-1	TRBD2	14	TGCGCCAGCCACCAGCGGGAGGGCCTCCATGAGCAGTTCTTC	CASHQREGLHEQFF
TRBV7-2	NA	TRBJ1-5	NA	15	TGTGCCAGCAGCCCGACCAGTTCAGGAATCACGGCCCAGCATTTT	CASSPTSSGITAQHF
TRBV5-4	NA	TRBJ2-7	TRBD2	15	TGTGCCAGCAGCTCCCGGACTAGCGGGAGTGAAGTAGGGTACTTC	CASSSRTSGSEVGYF
TRBV7-8	NA	TRBJ2-2	TRBD2	20	TGTGCCAGCAGCTTCGGGACTAGCGGGAGGTTTATAAGAACGGGCGGGGAGCTGTTTTTT	CASSFGTSGRFIRTGGELFF
TRBV15	NA	TRBJ2-7	NA	13	TGTGCCACCAGCAGAGACCCCCTCTACGAGCAGTACTTC	CATSRDPLYEQYF
TRBV5-1	NA	TRBJ2-5	TRBD2	16	TGCGCCAGCAGCTTGTCGGTAGCGGGAGGGCGAGAGACCCAGTACTTC	CASSLSVAGGRETQYF
TRBV9	NA	TRBJ2-3	NA	16	TGTGCCAGCAGCGTAGGTAGCGGCTTGAGCACAGATACGCAGTATTTT	CASSVGSGLSTDTQYF
TRBV9	NA	TRBJ1-2	NA	14	TGTGCCAGCAGCGCTACAACAGGGAACTATGGCTACACCTTC	CASSATTGNYGYTF
TRBV19	NA	TRBJ2-5	TRBD1	15	TGTGCCAGTAGTAGCCGACAGGGTAGCCAAGAGACCCAGTACTTC	CASSSRQGSQETQYF
TRBV19	once	TRBJ1-1	TRBD1	16	TGTGCCAGTAGTGCCCGACAGGGGCGACCCAACACTGAAGCTTTCTTT	CASSARQGRPNTEAFF
TRBV6-1	NA	TRBJ1-1	NA	12	TGTGCCTCCCAGAGGGGGTGGGGTGAAGCTTTCTTT	CASQRGWGEAFF
TRBV5-5	NA	TRBJ1-5	NA	13	TGTGCCAGCTCCGGGACTCGAGATCAGCCCCAGCATTTT	CASSGTRDQPQHF
TRBV19	NA	TRBJ1-5	TRBD1	18	TGTGCCAGTAGTATAGATCGCCTCCGGACAGGGGTAGATCAGCCCCAGCATTTT	CASSIDRLRTGVDQPQHF
TRBV7-9	NA	TRBJ1-2	NA	14	TGTGCCAGCAGCTTGGACAATGATCGCTATGGCTACACCTTC	CASSLDNDRYGYTF
TRBV13	NA	TRBJ2-1	TRBD2	16	TGTGCCAGCAGCTTAGGGACTAGCGGGACTTACAATGAGCAGTTCTTC	CASSLGTSGTYNEQFF
TRBV2	NA	TRBJ2-7	TRBD2	13	TGTGCCAGCAGCAGCGGGATCGGCTACGAGCAGTACTTC	CASSSGIGYEQYF
TRBV9	NA	TRBJ2-1	TRBD2	17	TGTGCCAGCAGCGTAGTAGGGACTAGCGGGAGGTGGAATGAGCAGTTCTTC	CASSVVGTSGRWNEQFF